These 31 T cell receptor beta chains share one sample of origin, sequenced in a study of T cell responses to AZD1222 COVID-19 vaccine listed by TCRdb under 2021. The label giving this sample's time point can be read as: about 28 days (+/-7) after the second vaccine dose. What this sample's treatment or condition label stands for: meningococcal conjugate vaccine given as trial control. The library was made by the immunoSEQ multiplex PCR assay. Entries here come from immuneACCESS through TCRdb and include only in-frame sequences with V and J called. Some clones fail to appear in such tables; in the studies checked, an unresolved V gene covers under half of the shortfall, and the cause of the remainder is unknown. The sample yields about 140,000 clones; roughly nine tenths were counted once. Roughly 7.5% of the sample comes from the top ten. The sequences come from peripheral blood, collected 28 days after the second dose of the MenACWY control vaccine. These receptor sequences come from an adult who received the MenACWY meningococcal vaccine as a control.

The chain has TRBV24-1 and TRBJ2-1; 13 nucleotides line up with TRBD2. The germline V gene encodes CDR1 KGHDR and CDR2 SFDVKD. The CDR3 consists of 20 residues. V was pared by 3 bases and J by 8 bases, with 18 bases of the junction left unmatched. CDR3 DNA sequence: TGTGCCACCAGTGATCCTCTCCCGGGACTAGCGGGAAGGGGTGGGGATGAGCAGTTCTTC. Amino acid sequence: CATSDPLPGLAGRGGDEQFF.

J is TRBJ1-6 and V is TRBV27; D perhaps matches TRBD1 (6 bases). V shed 4 bases and J shed 5 bases, with 15 bases lying between them. This CDR3 is 16 amino acids long. The germline V gene has CDR1 MNHEY and CDR2 SMNVEV (reference sequence). In DNA, the CDR3 is TGTGCCAGCAGTTCACCGGGACAAGGCAATAATTCACCCCTCCACTTT. Its protein is CASSSPGQGNNSPLHF.

In its sample, this clone was seen once. The rearrangement uses TRBV12-3 or TRBV12-4 and TRBJ2-5; 7 nucleotides agree with TRBD2. Trimming took 8 bases from V and 5 from J; bases not matched to a gene: 8. The CDR3 extends over 13 amino acids. CDR3: CASSPSGGETQYF. DNA of the CDR3: TGTGCCAGCTCCCCGTCCGGGGGGGAGACCCAGTACTTC.

V usage is TRBV14 and J usage is TRBJ2-1; D is unresolved. The V gene's germline CDR1 is SGHDN and CDR2 FVKESK. Trimming removed 1 base from V and 4 bases from J, with 5 bases in between. The CDR3 sequence is 13 residues long. The CDR3 DNA sequence: TGTGCCAGCAGCCAAGGGGGTTACAATGAGCAGTTCTTC. Translating gives CASSQGGYNEQFF. Variable domain in full (rest from reference TRBV14 and TRBJ2-1): EAGVTQFPSHSVIEKGQTVTLRCDPISGHDNLYWYRRVMGKEIKFLLHFVKESKQDESGMPNNRFLAERTGGTYSTLKVQPAELEDSGVYFCASSQGGYNEQFFGPGTRLTVL.

The V call is TRBV6-5, the J call TRBJ2-7; the D is unclear. Trimming removed 2 bases at V and 0 bases at J, with 8 bases between. This CDR3 contains 14 residues. Looked up from germline, CDR1 is MNHEY and CDR2 is SVGAGI. CDR3 sequence: CASSYDWSSYEQYF. CDR3 bases: TGTGCCAGCAGTTACGACTGGTCCTCCTACGAGCAGTACTTC.

V gene TRBV1 combines with J gene TRBJ2-5; TRBD1 is taken as the D call from the table, unchecked against the DNA. TRBV1 corresponds to a pseudogene. The CDR3 has 17 residues. The CDR3 is CTSSQDPTGGNEETQYF. In nucleotides, the CDR3 is TGCACCAGCAGCCAAGATCCAACAGGGGGCAACGAAGAGACCCAGTACTTC.

V is TRBV7-8 and J is TRBJ1-1; D remains ambiguous. CDR3 length equals 9 residues. V lost 8 bases to trimming and J lost 6 bases, with 4 bases between them. Looked up from germline, CDR1 is SGHVS and CDR2 is FQNEAQ. The CDR3 protein is CASGAEAFF. Written as DNA, the CDR3 is TGTGCCAGCGGAGCTGAAGCTTTCTTT. Full variable domain (rest looked up from reference TRBV7-8 and TRBJ1-1): GAGVSQSPRYKVAKRGQDVALRCDPISGHVSLFWYQQALGQGPEFLTYFQNEAQLDKSGLPSDRFFAERPEGSVSTLKIQRTQQEDSAVYLCASGAEAFFGQGTRLTVV.

This sequence joins TRBV27 and TRBJ2-3, with D possibly matching TRBD2 (6 bases). Germline V gene sequence: CDR1 MNHEY, CDR2 SMNVEV (reference sequence). Trimming left V 1 base short and J 6 bases short, with 17 bases between. This CDR3 is built from 16 residues. CDR3 DNA sequence: TGTGCCAGCAGTTTATATACCCGGACTAAGGGCGATACGCAGTATTTT. It specifies CASSLYTRTKGDTQYF.

This chain links TRBV29-1 with TRBJ1-1; the D is unclear. V lost 3 bases and J lost 5, with 13 bases in between. The germline V gene has CDR1 SQVTM and CDR2 ANQGSEA. There are 13 residues in the CDR3. For the CDR3, the DNA is TGCAGCGTTGATGGATTGGTGGGAACTGAAGCTTTCTTT. It codes for CSVDGLVGTEAFF. The complete variable domain, with remaining parts taken from reference TRBV29-1 and TRBJ1-1, reads SAVISQKPSRDICQRGTSLTIQCQVDSQVTMMFWYRQQPGQSLTLIATANQGSEATYESGFVIDKFPISRPNLTFSTLTVSNMSPEDSSIYLCSVDGLVGTEAFFGQGTRLTVV.

This clone has a single count. The chain couples TRBV3-1 (or the pseudogene TRBV3-2) to TRBJ2-1, with D perhaps TRBD1 or TRBD2 (5 bases each). With 2 bases removed from V and 6 bases from J, the gap between germline ends came to 11 bases. Looked up from germline, CDR1 is LGHDT and CDR2 is YNNKEL (reference sequence). This CDR3 contains 14 residues. The CDR3: CASSQMGVSNEQFF. For the CDR3, the DNA is TGTGCCAGCAGCCAAATGGGGGTCAGCAATGAGCAGTTCTTC.

This clone has a single count. The chain combines TRBV7-2 with TRBJ2-5, with 7 bases fitting TRBD1. V was clipped by 5 bases and J by 7 bases; unmatched bases: 10. Germline V CDR1 and CDR2: SGHTA, FQGNSA. This CDR3 is built from 14 residues. CDR3 amino acids: CASSGRQGLGTQYF. CDR3 bases: TGTGCCAGCAGCGGACGACAGGGATTAGGGACCCAGTACTTC. The whole variable domain, filled in from reference TRBV7-2 and TRBJ2-5, reads GAGVSQSPSNKVTEKGKDVELRCDPISGHTALYWYRQSLGQGLEFLIYFQGNSAPDKSGLPSDRFSAERTGGSVSTLTIQRTQQEDSAVYLCASSGRQGLGTQYFGPGTRLLVL.

The chain links TRBV7-9 to TRBJ1-1; D call uncertain. Germline V lookup: CDR1 SEHNR, CDR2 FQNEAQ (reference sequence). Between the trimmed V and J ends, which lost 5 bases and 6 bases, there was a span of 7 bases. The CDR3 totals 11 residues. CDR3: CASSPQAEAFF. As DNA, the CDR3 is TGTGCCAGCAGCCCCCAGGCTGAAGCTTTCTTT.

This clone was counted between two and nine times. The V and J genes are TRBV21-1 and TRBJ2-7; the listed D gene, TRBD1, was not tested against the DNA. TRBV21-1 is annotated as a pseudogene. CDR3 length: 16 residues. For the CDR3, the DNA is TGTGCCAGCAGCAAAGAATTGACAGGGAACTCCTACGAGCAGTACTTC. Its translation: CASSKELTGNSYEQYF.

The chain recombines TRBV9 with TRBJ2-7; 8 bases are shared with TRBD2. The J segment lost 7 bases and the V segment lost 0 bases, leaving 9 bases of the junction unmatched. Germline V gives CDR1 SGDLS, CDR2 YYNGEE. The CDR3 loop spans 15 amino acids. The CDR3 DNA reads TGTGCCAGCAGCGTAGAGCCAGCGGGAGAGGGGGAGCAGTACTTC. Translation: CASSVEPAGEGEQYF.

The chain couples TRBV5-1 to TRBJ1-1; D not resolved. The CDR3 spans 15 residues. The V end was cut by 3 bases, the J end by 0 bases, with 12 bases between. Germline CDR1 is SGHRS and CDR2 is YFSETQ. CDR3 protein: CASSSHGLMNTEAFF. The CDR3 nucleotides are TGCGCCAGCAGCTCGCATGGGTTGATGAACACTGAAGCTTTCTTT.

The chain links TRBV14 to TRBJ2-1; unclear D gene. CDR3 length: 14 residues. Germline lookup yields CDR1 SGHDN and CDR2 FVKESK. V was clipped by 4 bases and J by 4 bases, with 11 bases between them. CDR3 sequence reads: CASSLQSSYNEQFF. DNA for the CDR3: TGTGCCAGCAGCCTACAGAGTTCTTACAATGAGCAGTTCTTC.

The gene calls are TRBV5-1 and TRBJ1-4; no reliable D call. With 6 bases removed from V and 8 bases from J, the gap between germline ends came to 11 bases. The V gene's germline CDR1 is SGHRS and CDR2 YFSETQ. The CDR3 is 12 residues long. DNA for the CDR3: TGCGCCAGCAAGGGAGAAGGGGAAAAACTGTTTTTT. Protein sequence: CASKGEGEKLFF.

The chain has TRBV28 and TRBJ1-2; D unclear. Germline CDR1 reads MDHEN; CDR2 reads SYDVKM. V lost 4 bases to trimming and J lost 4 bases, with 7 bases between them. This CDR3 comprises 12 residues. The DNA of the CDR3 is TGTGCCAGCAGTTCCACCTCCTATGGCTACACCTTC. Its protein is CASSSTSYGYTF.

This chain connects TRBV19 to TRBJ1-5, with D maybe TRBD1 (5 bases). The germline CDR1 and CDR2 sequences are LNHDA and SQIVND (reference sequence). The V end was cut by 8 bases, the J end by 2 bases, with 10 bases between. This CDR3 spans 13 amino acids. CDR3 coding DNA: TGTGCCAGTCGGGGGGAGGGCAATCAGCCCCAGCATTTT. Protein: CASRGEGNQPQHF.

The CDR3 DNA reads TGTGCCAGCAGCTGGACTAGCGGGAGTTACAACACCGGGGAGCTGTTTTTT. Its translation: CASSWTSGSYNTGELFF. The genes are TRBV13 and TRBJ2-2; 13 bases match TRBD2. CDR1 and CDR2 (germline): PRHDT, FYEKMQ (reference sequence). This CDR3 contains 17 residues. The trim removed 4 bases at V and 2 bases at J, leaving 4 bases unmatched.

The V call is TRBV3-1 (or the pseudogene TRBV3-2), the J call TRBJ1-5; possibly TRBD1 for D (6 bases). CDR3 size: 16 residues. V was cut by 3 bases and J by 4 bases, with 16 bases left in between. Per the germline V gene, CDR1 is LGHDT and CDR2 is YNNKEL (reference sequence). This chain's CDR3 is CASSHTRDTSNQPQHF. The CDR3 DNA reads TGTGCCAGCAGCCACACCCGGGACACCTCAAATCAGCCCCAGCATTTT.

The rearrangement links TRBV7-2 to TRBJ1-2; D gene uncertain. This CDR3 region has 15 residues. Trimming stripped 6 bases from V and 4 bases from J, with 18 bases between. The germline V gene has CDR1 SGHTA and CDR2 FQGNSA. The CDR3 DNA follows: TGTGCCAGCAGAATAACTGTAGGGAACCCCTATGGCTACACCTTC. Its translation is CASRITVGNPYGYTF.

The J gene is TRBJ2-5, the V gene TRBV7-2, with D perhaps matching TRBD1 (6 bases). Germline V CDR1 and CDR2: SGHTA, FQGNSA. This CDR3 comprises 15 residues. The V gene lost 2 bases and the J gene lost 4 bases, with 14 bases spanning the gap. The CDR3 protein is CASSLQDRRGETQYF. DNA of the CDR3: TGTGCCAGCAGCTTACAGGACAGAAGAGGAGAGACCCAGTACTTC. The entire variable domain, with the rest obtained from reference TRBV7-2 and TRBJ2-5, is as follows: GAGVSQSPSNKVTEKGKDVELRCDPISGHTALYWYRQSLGQGLEFLIYFQGNSAPDKSGLPSDRFSAERTGGSVSTLTIQRTQQEDSAVYLCASSLQDRRGETQYFGPGTRLLVL.

The V and J genes are TRBV11-2 and TRBJ2-1, with 7 bases fitting TRBD2. The CDR3 totals 17 residues. Germline CDR1 is SGHAT and CDR2 is FQNNGV. V was pared by 5 bases and J by 0 bases, with 10 bases of the junction left unmatched. In DNA form, the CDR3 reads TGTGCCAGCAGCCGGGTTGGAGGCGGGGGCTCCTACAATGAGCAGTTCTTC. It yields the protein CASSRVGGGGSYNEQFF.

This sequence joins TRBV6-2 or TRBV6-3 and TRBJ2-1, with 15 bases fitting TRBD2. CDR1 is MNHEY, CDR2 SVGEGT, per germline. The CDR3 covers 16 residues. The J segment lost 4 bases and the V segment lost 2 bases, leaving 0 bases of the junction unmatched. CDR3 residues: CASSYGLAGGYNEQFF. CDR3 coding DNA: TGTGCCAGCAGTTACGGACTAGCGGGAGGGTACAATGAGCAGTTCTTC.

V usage is TRBV3-1 (or the pseudogene TRBV3-2) and J usage is TRBJ2-7; unclear D gene. The CDR3 spans 15 residues. Trimming removed 5 bases at V and 5 bases at J, with 19 bases between. In germline, CDR1 is LGHDT, CDR2 YNNKEL (reference sequence). Here the CDR3 reads CASSTTIFVLDEQYF. DNA of the CDR3: TGTGCCAGCAGCACGACAATTTTCGTGTTAGACGAGCAGTACTTC.

The chain employs TRBV28 and TRBJ2-6, with D perhaps TRBD1 (5 bases). The V gene's germline CDR1 is MDHEN and CDR2 SYDVKM. There are 15 residues in the CDR3. The ends were cut back, 8 bases at V and 4 bases at J, with 15 bases in the middle. In DNA form, the CDR3 reads TGTGCCAGCTCCAAAGGTGGGGCCGGGGCCAACGTCCTGACTTTC. Protein: CASSKGGAGANVLTF.

The chain couples TRBV24-1 to TRBJ2-2; D not resolved. CDR3 length: 14 amino acids. V was shortened by 1 base and J by 5 bases, with 7 bases between the two germline ends. Per germline, CDR1 KGHDR and CDR2 SFDVKD. As DNA, the CDR3 is TGTGCCACCAGTGATTTAGGGCAGACCGGGGAGCTGTTTTTT. Amino acid sequence: CATSDLGQTGELFF.

The chain links TRBV23-1 to TRBJ2-7; D is ambiguous. TRBV23-1 is an ORF; its function is uncertain. Between the trimmed V and J ends, which lost 2 bases and 2 bases, there was a span of 13 bases. The CDR3 has 15 residues. The CDR3 nucleotides read TGCGCCAGCAGTCAACCCCACCCCCTCCCCTACGAGCAGTACTTC. This gives the protein CASSQPHPLPYEQYF.

V is TRBV14 and J is TRBJ2-5; 11 bases map to TRBD1. Germline CDR1 is SGHDN and CDR2 is FVKESK. CDR3 length: 14 residues. The junction had 5 bases not matched to a gene; V was cut back by 6 bases and J by 5 bases. The CDR3 DNA sequence: TGTGCCAGCAGAGGACAGGGGGCAGCGGAGACCCAGTACTTC. Protein product: CASRGQGAAETQYF.

The gene calls are TRBV7-9 and TRBJ2-3; 9 positions match TRBD1. Germline V CDR1 and CDR2: SEHNR, FQNEAQ (reference sequence). The CDR3 length is 15 residues. Trimming at V came to 1 base and at J to 2 bases, leaving 1 base not matched to a gene. The CDR3 sequence is CASSLGTGVTDTQYF. Here the CDR3 DNA reads TGTGCCAGCAGCTTAGGGACAGGGGTCACAGATACGCAGTATTTT.